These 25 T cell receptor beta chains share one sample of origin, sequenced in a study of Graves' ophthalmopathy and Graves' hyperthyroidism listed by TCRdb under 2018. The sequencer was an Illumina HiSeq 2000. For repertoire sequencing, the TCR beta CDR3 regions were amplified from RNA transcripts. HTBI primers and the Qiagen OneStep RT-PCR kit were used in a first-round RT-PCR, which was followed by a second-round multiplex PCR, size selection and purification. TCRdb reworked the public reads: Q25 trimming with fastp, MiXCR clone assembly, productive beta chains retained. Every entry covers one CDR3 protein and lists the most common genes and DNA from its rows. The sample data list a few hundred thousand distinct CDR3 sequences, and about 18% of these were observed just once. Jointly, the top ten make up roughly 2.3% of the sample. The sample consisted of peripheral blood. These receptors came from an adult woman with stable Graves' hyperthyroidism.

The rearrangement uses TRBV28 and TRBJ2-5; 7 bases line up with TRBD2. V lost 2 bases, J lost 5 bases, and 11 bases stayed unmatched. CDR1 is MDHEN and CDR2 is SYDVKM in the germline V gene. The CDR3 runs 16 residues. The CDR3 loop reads CASSLVTSVWGETQYF. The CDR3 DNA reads TGTGCCAGCAGTTTAGTCACTAGCGTCTGGGGGGAGACCCAGTACTTC. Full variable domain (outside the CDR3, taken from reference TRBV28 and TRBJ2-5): DVKVTQSSRYLVKRTGEKVFLECVQDMDHENMFWYRQDPGLGLRLIYFSYDVKMKEKGDIPEGYSVSREKKERFSLILESASTNQTSMYLCASSLVTSVWGETQYFGPGTRLLVL.

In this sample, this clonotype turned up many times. The DNA for the CDR3 is TGTGCCAGCAGCCTTCGGACTAGCGCCTACGAGCAGTACTTC. Translation gives CASSLRTSAYEQYF. The V and J genes are TRBV11-2 and TRBJ2-7; 9 positions agree with TRBD2. Trimming took 5 bases from V and 2 from J; bases not matched to a gene: 4. Germline assignment: CDR1 SGHAT and CDR2 FQNNGV. This CDR3 has 14 amino acids.

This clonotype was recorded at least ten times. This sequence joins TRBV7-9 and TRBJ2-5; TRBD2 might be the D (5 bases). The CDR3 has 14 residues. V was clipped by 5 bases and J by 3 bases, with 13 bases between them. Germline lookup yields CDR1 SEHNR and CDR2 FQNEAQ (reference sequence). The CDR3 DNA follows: TGTGCCAGCAGCGGCGACGGGGTCAAAGAGACCCAGTACTTC. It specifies CASSGDGVKETQYF.

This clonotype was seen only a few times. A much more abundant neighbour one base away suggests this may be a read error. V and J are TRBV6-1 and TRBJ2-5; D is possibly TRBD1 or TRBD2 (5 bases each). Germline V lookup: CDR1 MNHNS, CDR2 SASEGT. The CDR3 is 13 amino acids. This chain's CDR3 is CASSEYGGETKYF. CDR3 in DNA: TGTGCCAGCAGTGAATATGGGGGTGAGACCAAGTACTTC.

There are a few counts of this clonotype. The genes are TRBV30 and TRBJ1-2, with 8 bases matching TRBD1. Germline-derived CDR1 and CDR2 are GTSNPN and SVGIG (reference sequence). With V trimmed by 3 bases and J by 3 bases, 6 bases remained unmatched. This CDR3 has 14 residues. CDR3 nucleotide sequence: TGTGCCTGGAGGGCAGGGGGCTGGGACTATGGCTACACCTTC. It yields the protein CAWRAGGWDYGYTF. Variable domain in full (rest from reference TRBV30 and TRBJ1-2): SQTIHQWPATLVQPVGSPLSLECTVEGTSNPNLYWYRQAAGRGLQLLFYSVGIGQISSEVPQNLSASRPQDRQFILSSKKLLLSDSGFYLCAWRAGGWDYGYTFGSGTRLTVV.

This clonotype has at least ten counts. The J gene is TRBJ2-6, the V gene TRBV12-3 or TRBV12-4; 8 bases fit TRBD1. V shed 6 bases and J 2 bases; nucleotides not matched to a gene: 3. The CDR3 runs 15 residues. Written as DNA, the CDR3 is TGTGCCAGCAGAAGACAGGGGACTGGGGCCAACGTCCTGACTTTC. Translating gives CASRRQGTGANVLTF.

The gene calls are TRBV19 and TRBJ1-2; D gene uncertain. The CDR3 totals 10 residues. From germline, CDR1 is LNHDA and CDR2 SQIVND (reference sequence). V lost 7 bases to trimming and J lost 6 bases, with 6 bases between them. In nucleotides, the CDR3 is TGTGCCAGTATGGGGAATGGCTACACCTTC. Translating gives CASMGNGYTF.

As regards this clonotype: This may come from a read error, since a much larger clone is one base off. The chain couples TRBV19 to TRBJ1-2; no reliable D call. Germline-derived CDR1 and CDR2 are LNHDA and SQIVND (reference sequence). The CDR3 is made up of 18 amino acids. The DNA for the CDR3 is TGTGCCAGTAGTCTCTTGCCGTCGACGGCGCAACGGGTCTATGGCGACACCTTC. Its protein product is CASSLLPSTAQRVYGDTF.

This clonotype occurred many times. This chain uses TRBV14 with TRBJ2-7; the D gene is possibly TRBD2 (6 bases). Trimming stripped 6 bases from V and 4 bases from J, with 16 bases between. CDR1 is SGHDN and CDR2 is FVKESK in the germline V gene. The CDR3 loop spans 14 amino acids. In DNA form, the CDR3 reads TGTGCCAGCAGGCGTTCGGGAGTCGGTTACGAGCAGTACTTC. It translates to CASRRSGVGYEQYF. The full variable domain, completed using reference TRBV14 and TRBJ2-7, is EAGVTQFPSHSVIEKGQTVTLRCDPISGHDNLYWYRRVMGKEIKFLLHFVKESKQDESGMPNNRFLAERTGGTYSTLKVQPAELEDSGVYFCASRRSGVGYEQYFGPGTRLTVT.

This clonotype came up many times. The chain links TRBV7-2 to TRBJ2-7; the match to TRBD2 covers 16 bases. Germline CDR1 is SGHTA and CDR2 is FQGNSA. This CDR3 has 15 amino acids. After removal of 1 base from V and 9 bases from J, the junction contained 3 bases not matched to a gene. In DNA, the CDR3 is TGTGCCAGCAGCTTAGAGGGGACTAGCGGGAGGGTGCAGTACTTC. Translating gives CASSLEGTSGRVQYF. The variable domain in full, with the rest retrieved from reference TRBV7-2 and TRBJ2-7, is GAGVSQSPSNKVTEKGKDVELRCDPISGHTALYWYRQSLGQGLEFLIYFQGNSAPDKSGLPSDRFSAERTGGSVSTLTIQRTQQEDSAVYLCASSLEGTSGRVQYFGPGTRLTVT.

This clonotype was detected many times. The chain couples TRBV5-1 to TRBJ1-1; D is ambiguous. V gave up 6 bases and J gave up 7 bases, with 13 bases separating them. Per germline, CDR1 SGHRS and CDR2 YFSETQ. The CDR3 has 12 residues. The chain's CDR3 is CASTWSGYEAFF. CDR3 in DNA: TGCGCCAGCACGTGGTCGGGGTATGAAGCTTTCTTT.

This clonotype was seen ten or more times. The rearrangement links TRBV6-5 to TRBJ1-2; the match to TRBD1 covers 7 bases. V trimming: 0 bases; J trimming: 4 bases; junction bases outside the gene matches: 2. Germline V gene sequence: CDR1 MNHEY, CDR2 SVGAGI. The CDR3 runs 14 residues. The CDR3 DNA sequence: TGTGCCAGCAGTTACTCGGGACAGTTCTATGGCTACACCTTC. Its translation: CASSYSGQFYGYTF.

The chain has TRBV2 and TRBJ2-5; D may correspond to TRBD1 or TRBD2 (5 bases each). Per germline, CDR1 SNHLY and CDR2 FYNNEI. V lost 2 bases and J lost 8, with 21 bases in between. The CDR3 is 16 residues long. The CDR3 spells CASSEKGRAPPGTQYF. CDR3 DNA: TGTGCCAGCAGTGAAAAGGGCAGGGCCCCTCCGGGAACCCAGTACTTC.

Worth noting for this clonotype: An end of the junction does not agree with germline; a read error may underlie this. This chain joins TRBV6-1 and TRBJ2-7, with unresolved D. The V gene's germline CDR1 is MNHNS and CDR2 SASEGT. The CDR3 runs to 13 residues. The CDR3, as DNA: TGTGCCAGCAGTGTAAGCAGACTTTACGAACAGTACTTC. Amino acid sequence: CASSVSRLYEQYF.

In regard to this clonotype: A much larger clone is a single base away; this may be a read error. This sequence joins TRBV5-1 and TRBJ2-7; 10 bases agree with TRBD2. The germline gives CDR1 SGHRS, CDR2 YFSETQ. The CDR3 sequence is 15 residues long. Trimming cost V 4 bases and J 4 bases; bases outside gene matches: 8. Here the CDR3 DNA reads TGCGCCAGCAGCCCGGATATTAGCGGGAGGTACGAGCAGTACGTC. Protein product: CASSPDISGRYEQYV.

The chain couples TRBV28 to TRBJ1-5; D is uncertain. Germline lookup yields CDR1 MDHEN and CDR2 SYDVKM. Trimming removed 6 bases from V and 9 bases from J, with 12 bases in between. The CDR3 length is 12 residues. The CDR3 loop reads CASRVMGSPQHF. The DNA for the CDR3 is TGTGCCAGCAGGGTTATGGGTTCGCCCCAGCATTTT.

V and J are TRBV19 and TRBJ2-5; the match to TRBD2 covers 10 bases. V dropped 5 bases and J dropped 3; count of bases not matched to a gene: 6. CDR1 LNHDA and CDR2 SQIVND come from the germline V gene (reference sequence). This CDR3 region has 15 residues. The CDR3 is CASSPSGRAEETQYF. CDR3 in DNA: TGTGCCAGTAGTCCAAGCGGGAGGGCCGAAGAGACCCAGTACTTC.

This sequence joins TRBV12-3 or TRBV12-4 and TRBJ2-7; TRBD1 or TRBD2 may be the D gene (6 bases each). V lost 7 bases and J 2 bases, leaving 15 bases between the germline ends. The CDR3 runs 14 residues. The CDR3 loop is CASTEGGTTYEQYF. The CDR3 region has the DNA TGTGCCAGCACCGAAGGAGGGACAACCTACGAGCAGTACTTC.

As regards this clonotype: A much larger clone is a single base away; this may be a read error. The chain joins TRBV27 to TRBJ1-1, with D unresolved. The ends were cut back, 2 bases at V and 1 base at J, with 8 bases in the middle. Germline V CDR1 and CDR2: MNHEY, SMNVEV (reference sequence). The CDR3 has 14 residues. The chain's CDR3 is CASSLHSGNTEAFF. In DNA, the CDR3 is TGTGCCAGCAGTTTACACAGTGGGAACACTGAAGCTTTCTTT.

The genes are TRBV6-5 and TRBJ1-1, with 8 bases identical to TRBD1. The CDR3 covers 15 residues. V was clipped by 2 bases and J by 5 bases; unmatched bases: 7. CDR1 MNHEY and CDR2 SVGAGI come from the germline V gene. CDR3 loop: CASSYHQTGETEAFF. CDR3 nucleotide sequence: TGTGCCAGCAGTTACCACCAGACAGGGGAGACTGAAGCTTTCTTT.

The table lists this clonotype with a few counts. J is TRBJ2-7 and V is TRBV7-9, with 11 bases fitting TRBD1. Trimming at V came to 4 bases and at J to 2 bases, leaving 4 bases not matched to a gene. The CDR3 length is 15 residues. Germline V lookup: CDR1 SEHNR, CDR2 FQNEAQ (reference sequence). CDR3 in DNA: TGTGCCAGCAGCTACGGGACAGGGGGAACCTACGAGCAGTACTTC. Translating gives CASSYGTGGTYEQYF.

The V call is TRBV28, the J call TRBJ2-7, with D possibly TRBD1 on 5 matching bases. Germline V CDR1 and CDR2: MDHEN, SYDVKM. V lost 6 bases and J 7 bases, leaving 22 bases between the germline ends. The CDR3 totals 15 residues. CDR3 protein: CASSQAVGLHLEQYF. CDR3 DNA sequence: TGTGCCAGCAGCCAAGCCGTGGGGCTGCATTTGGAGCAGTACTTC.

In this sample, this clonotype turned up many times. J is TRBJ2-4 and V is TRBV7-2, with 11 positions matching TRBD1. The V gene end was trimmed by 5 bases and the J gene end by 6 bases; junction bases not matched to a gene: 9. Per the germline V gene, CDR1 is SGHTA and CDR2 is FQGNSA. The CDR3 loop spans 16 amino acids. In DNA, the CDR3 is TGTGCCAGCAGCCCAAGCACCGGGACAGGGGGAAACATTCAGTACTTC. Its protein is CASSPSTGTGGNIQYF.

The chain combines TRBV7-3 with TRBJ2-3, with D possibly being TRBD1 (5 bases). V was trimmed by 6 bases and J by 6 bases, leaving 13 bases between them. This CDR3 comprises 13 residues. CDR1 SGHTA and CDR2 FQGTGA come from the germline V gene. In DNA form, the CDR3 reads TGTGCCAGCAGTGCAGGGCTCGGGGATACGCAGTATTTT. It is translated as CASSAGLGDTQYF.

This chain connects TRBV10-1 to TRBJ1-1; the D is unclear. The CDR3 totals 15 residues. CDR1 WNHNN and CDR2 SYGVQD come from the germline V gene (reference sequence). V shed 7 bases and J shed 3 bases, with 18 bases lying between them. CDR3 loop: CASITDHSADTEAFF. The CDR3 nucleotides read TGCGCCAGCATTACGGACCACTCCGCTGACACTGAAGCTTTCTTT.